The present TCR beta chain was sequenced within a study of Graves' ophthalmopathy and Graves' hyperthyroidism. There are many counts of this clonotype. The antigen is undetermined. RNA transcripts provided the template for amplifying TCR beta CDR3 regions. First-round RT-PCR relied on HTBI primers, and a second-round multiplex PCR came next. Each CDR3 protein is one row after TCRdb ran MiXCR on the multiplex PCR reads. The table lists 350,000 to 400,000 distinct CDR3 sequences, about 16% of them singletons. Trimming cost V 0 bases and J 10 bases, with 13 bases left between them. Germline V gene sequence: CDR1 MNHEY, CDR2 SVGEGT. This CDR3 is 15 amino acids long. Study outcomes and limitations: Ophthalmopathy progression predictions by the model showed about 75% specificity and 60% to 71% sensitivity.

The chain links TRBV6-2 or TRBV6-3 to TRBJ1-6; D is ambiguous. The sequence was collected from a young woman with Graves' ophthalmopathy. Sequenced: peripheral blood. For the CDR3, the DNA is TGTGCCAGCAGTTACTCCGGCCAACCGGGGTCACCCCTCCACTTT. Amino acid sequence: CASSYSGQPGSPLHF.